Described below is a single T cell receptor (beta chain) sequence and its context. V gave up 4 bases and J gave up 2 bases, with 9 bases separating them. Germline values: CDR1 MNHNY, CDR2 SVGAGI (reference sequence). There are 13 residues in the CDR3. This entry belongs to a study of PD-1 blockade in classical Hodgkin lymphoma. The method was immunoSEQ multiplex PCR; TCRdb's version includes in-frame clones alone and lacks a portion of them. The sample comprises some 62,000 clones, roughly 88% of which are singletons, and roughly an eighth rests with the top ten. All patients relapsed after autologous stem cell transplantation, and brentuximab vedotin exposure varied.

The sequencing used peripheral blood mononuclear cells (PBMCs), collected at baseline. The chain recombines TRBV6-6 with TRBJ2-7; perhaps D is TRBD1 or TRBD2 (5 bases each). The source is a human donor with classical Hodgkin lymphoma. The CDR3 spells CASSWDETYEQYF. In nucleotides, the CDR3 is TGTGCCAGCAGTTGGGACGAGACCTACGAGCAGTACTTC.